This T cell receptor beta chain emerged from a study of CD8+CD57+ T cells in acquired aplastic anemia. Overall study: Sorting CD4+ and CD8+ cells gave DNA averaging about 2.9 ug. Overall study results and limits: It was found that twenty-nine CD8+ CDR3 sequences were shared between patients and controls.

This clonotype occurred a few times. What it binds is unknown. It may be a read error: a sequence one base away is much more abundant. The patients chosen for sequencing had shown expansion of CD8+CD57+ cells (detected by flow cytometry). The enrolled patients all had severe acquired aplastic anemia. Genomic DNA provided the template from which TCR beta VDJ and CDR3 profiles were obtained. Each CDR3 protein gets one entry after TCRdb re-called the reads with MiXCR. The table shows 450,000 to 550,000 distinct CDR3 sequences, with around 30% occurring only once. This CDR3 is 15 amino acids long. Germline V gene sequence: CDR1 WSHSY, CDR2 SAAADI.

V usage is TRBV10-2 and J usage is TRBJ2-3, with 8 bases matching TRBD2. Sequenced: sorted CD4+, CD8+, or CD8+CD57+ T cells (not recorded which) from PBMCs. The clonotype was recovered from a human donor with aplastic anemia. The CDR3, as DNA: TGCGCCAGCAGGGACTTAGCGGGGAGCACAGGTACGCAGTATTTT. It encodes CASRDLAGSTGTQYF.